This T cell receptor beta chain came from a study of response to subunit inactivated influenza vaccine. There are 14 residues in the CDR3. V dropped 4 bases and J dropped 7; count of bases not matched to a gene: 5. TCRdb reprocessed the RT-PCR reads via MiXCR and lists one record per CDR3 protein. The profile shows 650,000 to 850,000 distinct CDR3 sequences, around 13% of them singletons. The source of this sequence is a man aged 50-59 years who received an inactivated influenza vaccine. The chain joins TRBV12-3 or TRBV12-4 to TRBJ2-1; 9 nucleotides match TRBD2. The sample here was PBMCs from blood, taken roughly 15 days before vaccination. The CDR3 protein is CASSSAGGPNEQFF. The CDR3 DNA follows: TGTGCCAGCAGTTCGGCGGGGGGGCCTAATGAGCAGTTCTTC.